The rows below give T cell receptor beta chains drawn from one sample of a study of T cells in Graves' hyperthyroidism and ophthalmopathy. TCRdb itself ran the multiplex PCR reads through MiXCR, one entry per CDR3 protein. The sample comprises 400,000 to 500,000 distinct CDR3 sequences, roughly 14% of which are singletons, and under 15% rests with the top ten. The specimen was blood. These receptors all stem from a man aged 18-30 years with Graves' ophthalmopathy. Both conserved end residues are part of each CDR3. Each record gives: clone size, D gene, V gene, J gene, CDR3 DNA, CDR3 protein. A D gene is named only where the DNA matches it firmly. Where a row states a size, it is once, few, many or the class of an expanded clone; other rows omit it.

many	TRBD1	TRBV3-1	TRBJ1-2	TGTGCCAGCAGCCAAGCGGTGGGCAGGGGGCGCGGCTACACCTTC	CASSQAVGRGRGYTF
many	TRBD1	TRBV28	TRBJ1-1	TGTGCCAGCACCCAACAGGGGGGGAACACTGAAGCTTTCTTT	CASTQQGGNTEAFF
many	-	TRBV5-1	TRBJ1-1	TGTGCCAGCAGCCTAGACACTGAAGCTTTCTTT	CASSLDTEAFF
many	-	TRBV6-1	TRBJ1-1	TGTGCCAGCAGTGAAGTGGAGAACACTGAAGCTTTCTTT	CASSEVENTEAFF
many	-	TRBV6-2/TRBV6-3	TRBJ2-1	TGTGCCAGCAGTTCCGAGACCGTATCCTACAATGAGCAGTTCTTC	CASSSETVSYNEQFF
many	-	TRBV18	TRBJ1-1	TGTGCCAGCTCACCACTGACAGGAACGAACACTGAAGCTTTCTTT	CASSPLTGTNTEAFF
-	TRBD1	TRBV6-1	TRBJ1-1	TGTGCCAGCAGCCTGACAGGGAGAGCTTTCTTT	CASSLTGRAFF
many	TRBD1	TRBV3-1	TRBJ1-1	TGTGCCAGCAGCCAAACGTGGGGGACAGGGGAAGCTTTCTTT	CASSQTWGTGEAFF
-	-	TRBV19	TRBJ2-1	TGTGCCAGTAGTATCGTAGTCTCCTACAATGAGCAGTTCTTC	CASSIVVSYNEQFF
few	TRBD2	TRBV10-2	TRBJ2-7	TGCGCCAGCAGAGAAACTAGCGCACATACCTACGAGCAGTACTTC	CASRETSAHTYEQYF
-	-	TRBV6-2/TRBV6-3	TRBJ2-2	TGTGCCAGCAGAATGGACAGGTCGAACACCGGGGGGCTGTTTTTT	CASRMDRSNTGGLFF
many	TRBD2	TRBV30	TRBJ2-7	TGTGCCTGGGGGACTAGCCACGAGCAGTACTTC	CAWGTSHEQYF
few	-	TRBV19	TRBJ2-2	TGTGCCACTACCCCTCCACGGGGATTCACGCCCAAAAACACCGGGGAGCTGTTTTTT	CATTPPRGFTPKNTGELFF
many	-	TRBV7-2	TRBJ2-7	TGTGCCAGCAGCTTAAGCCTCGAGCAGTACTTC	CASSLSLEQYF
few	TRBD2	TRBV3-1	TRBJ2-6	TGTGCCAGCAGCCAAGACCTGACTAGCGGGGGCTCCTCTGGGGCCAACGTCCTGACTTTC	CASSQDLTSGGSSGANVLTF
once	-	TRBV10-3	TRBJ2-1	TGTGCCATCAGCGAGGGGGTCTACAATGAGCAGTTCTTC	CAISEGVYNEQFF
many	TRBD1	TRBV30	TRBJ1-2	TGTGCCTGTACAAGGGACAGGGGCGGCTATGGCTACACCTTC	CACTRDRGGYGYTF
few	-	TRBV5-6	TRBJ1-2	TGTGCCAGCAGCCCGGACAGCTCTAACTATGGCTACACCTTC	CASSPDSSNYGYTF
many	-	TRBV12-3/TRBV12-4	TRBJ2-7	TGTGCCAGCAGTTTTTGGTCATCCTACGAGCAGTACTTC	CASSFWSSYEQYF
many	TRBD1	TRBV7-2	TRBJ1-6	TGTGCCAGCAGCCCCTCCGGGACAGGGTCTTCACCCCTCCACTTT	CASSPSGTGSSPLHF
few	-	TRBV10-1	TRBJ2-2	TGCGCCAGCAGTGAGTCGCGGCGTACGAACACCGGGGAGCTGTTTTTT	CASSESRRTNTGELFF
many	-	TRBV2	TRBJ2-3	TGTGCCAGCAGTCGGACTAGCACAGATACGCAGTATTTT	CASSRTSTDTQYF
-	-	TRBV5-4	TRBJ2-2	TGTGCCAGCAGCCTCGGAGGGACCGCCCCGGCCGGGGAGCTGTTTTTT	CASSLGGTAPAGELFF
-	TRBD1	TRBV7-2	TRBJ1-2	TGTGCCAGCAGCTCAGGGGGAGACAACTATGGCTACACCTTC	CASSSGGDNYGYTF
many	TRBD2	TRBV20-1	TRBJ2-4	TGCAGTGCTAGGGGGGGACTAGCGCAAAACATTCAGTACTTC	CSARGGLAQNIQYF
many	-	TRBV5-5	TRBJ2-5	TGTGCCAGCAGCCCGGGTCGTGGAGGGGGCCAAGAGACCCAGTACTTC	CASSPGRGGGQETQYF
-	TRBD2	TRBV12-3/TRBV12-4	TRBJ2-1	TGTGCCAGCAGTGGACTAGCGGGAGGTGAGCAGTTCTTC	CASSGLAGGEQFF
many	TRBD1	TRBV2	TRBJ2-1	TGTGCCAGCAGTGGGGGACAGGGATCCTACAATGAGCAGTTCTTC	CASSGGQGSYNEQFF